Listed here are 31 T cell receptor beta chains from one sample, sequenced in a study of T-cell reconstitution after alpha-beta-depleted transplantation in children. Preparation of the TCRbeta library involved a method that used unique molecular identifiers. TCRdb re-analysed the PCR reads in MiXCR, keeping a single row per CDR3 protein. The repertoire consists of about 230,000 distinct CDR3 sequences, with around 11% occurring once and the leading ten covering 2% to 3%. This specimen was PBMCs from the stem cell graft donor, taken from the stem cell graft. Receptor source: a human donor who donated a stem cell graft to a child with acute lymphoblastic leukemia.

This clonotype was found a few times. V gene TRBV27 combines with J gene TRBJ2-5; 9 nucleotides agree with TRBD2. Looked up from germline, CDR1 is MNHEY and CDR2 is SMNVEV (reference sequence). V lost 7 bases, J lost 2 bases, and 11 bases stayed unmatched. The CDR3 spans 16 residues. CDR3 in amino acids: CASIQKGLAAQETQYF. DNA for the CDR3: TGTGCCAGCATTCAAAAGGGACTAGCAGCGCAAGAGACCCAGTACTTC.

At least ten counts were recorded for this clonotype. The chain has TRBV24-1 and TRBJ1-2; D remains ambiguous. Germline lookup yields CDR1 KGHDR and CDR2 SFDVKD. V was cut by 0 bases and J by 4 bases, with 8 bases left in between. The length of the CDR3 is 14 residues. CDR3 amino acids: CATSDLEQSYGYTF. The CDR3 DNA sequence: TGTGCCACCAGTGATTTGGAGCAGAGCTATGGCTACACCTTC.

There are many counts of this clonotype. The chain has TRBV20-1 and TRBJ2-5; D is possibly TRBD2 (5 bases). Trimming shortened V by 7 bases and J by 1 base, and 10 bases separated the two germline ends. CDR1 and CDR2 (germline): DFQATT, SNEGSKA (reference sequence). The CDR3 runs to 12 residues. CDR3: CSGADFQETQYF. The DNA for the CDR3 is TGCAGTGGCGCGGACTTCCAAGAGACCCAGTACTTC.

The chain links TRBV7-9 to TRBJ2-5; D is perhaps TRBD1 or TRBD2 (6 bases each). The germline V gene encodes CDR1 SEHNR and CDR2 FQNEAQ (reference sequence). The V gene lost 5 bases and the J gene lost 5 bases, with 18 bases spanning the gap. The CDR3 loop spans 15 amino acids. The CDR3 sequence is CASSPDGRGGETQYF. The CDR3 DNA sequence: TGTGCCAGCAGCCCCGACGGGCGAGGGGGGGAGACCCAGTACTTC.

Worth noting for this clonotype: A read error may be the cause here, since a much bigger clone is one base away. The genes are TRBV10-3 and TRBJ2-7, with D perhaps matching TRBD1 (5 bases). Germline CDR1 and CDR2: ENHRY and SYGVKD. The CDR3 loop spans 14 amino acids. The CDR3 DNA reads TGTGCCATCACTGAGTCGTCCAGGGCCTACGAGCAGTACTTC. Translating it yields CAITESSRAYEQYF.

This clonotype came up many times. The chain uses TRBV14 and TRBJ1-4, with D perhaps matching TRBD1 (5 bases). The CDR3 covers 16 residues. CDR1 and CDR2 from the germline V gene are SGHDN and FVKESK. V was pared by 4 bases and J by 0 bases, with 12 bases between. Here the CDR3 reads CASSPRPRATNEKLFF. The CDR3 bases are TGTGCCAGCAGCCCGCGACCCAGGGCAACTAATGAAAAACTGTTTTTT. Using reference TRBV14 and TRBJ1-4 for the parts outside the CDR3, the full variable domain is EAGVTQFPSHSVIEKGQTVTLRCDPISGHDNLYWYRRVMGKEIKFLLHFVKESKQDESGMPNNRFLAERTGGTYSTLKVQPAELEDSGVYFCASSPRPRATNEKLFFGSGTQLSVL.

This clonotype was recorded at least ten times. The chain employs TRBV27 and TRBJ2-7; tentative D call: TRBD1 (5 bases). Germline loops: CDR1 MNHEY, CDR2 SMNVEV (reference sequence). Trimming took 6 bases from V and 5 from J, leaving 14 bases between them. This CDR3 comprises 13 residues. The CDR3 here is CASSPQGLNEQYF. CDR3 nucleotide sequence: TGTGCCAGCAGCCCGCAGGGCTTAAACGAGCAGTACTTC.

In this sample, this clonotype turned up many times. V usage is TRBV18 and J usage is TRBJ2-3, with 8 bases that match TRBD2. The V gene's germline CDR1 is KGHSH and CDR2 LQKENI. V lost 1 base and J lost 0; bases outside the gene matches: 0. This CDR3 is built from 15 residues. The CDR3 nucleotides read TGTGCCAGCTCACCACAGCGGGGGAGCACAGATACGCAGTATTTT. Translating it yields CASSPQRGSTDTQYF.

V gene TRBV21-1 combines with J gene TRBJ1-1; TRBD1 was called by the table and not checked on the DNA. TRBV21-1 is described as a pseudogene. The CDR3 has 13 amino acids. The CDR3 DNA sequence: TGTGCCAGGGGCCCGGGGGGGAACACTGAAGCTTTCTTT. Amino acid sequence: CARGPGGNTEAFF.

The table lists this clonotype with many counts. The J gene is TRBJ2-3, the V gene TRBV29-1; TRBD1 agrees at 9 bases. Germline V gene sequence: CDR1 SQVTM, CDR2 ANQGSEA. The CDR3 has 18 residues. Trimming at V came to 7 bases and at J to 2 bases, leaving 19 bases not matched to a gene. The CDR3 loop is CSGGPLKNRGQYTDTQYF. Written as DNA, the CDR3 is TGCAGCGGGGGCCCCCTGAAGAACAGGGGGCAATACACAGATACGCAGTATTTT.

This clonotype was counted many times. The V call is TRBV20-1, the J call TRBJ2-1, with 9 bases aligning to TRBD2. Germline V gives CDR1 DFQATT, CDR2 SNEGSKA (reference sequence). The CDR3 totals 13 residues. Trimming took 2 bases from V and 7 from J; bases not matched to a gene: 3. CDR3 in amino acids: CSARLAGRNEQFF. In nucleotides, the CDR3 is TGCAGTGCTAGACTAGCGGGGAGAAATGAGCAGTTCTTC.

This clonotype was detected only a few times. The V call is TRBV7-2, the J call TRBJ2-1, with 7 bases lining up with TRBD2. The CDR3 length is 16 residues. Germline-derived CDR1 and CDR2 are SGHTA and FQGNSA. V was clipped by 1 base and J by 1 base; unmatched bases: 4. CDR3 DNA: TGTGCCAGCAGCTTAGTGGGGGGGGGATCCTACAATGAGCAGTTCTTC. It is translated as CASSLVGGGSYNEQFF.

The sample holds many counts of this clonotype. The V call is TRBV11-1, the J call TRBJ2-7, with 10 positions matching TRBD2. The junction had 9 bases not matched to a gene; V was cut back by 4 bases and J by 3 bases. The CDR3 contains 16 residues. Germline V gene data show CDR1 as SGHAT and CDR2 as FQDESV (reference sequence). Written as DNA, the CDR3 is TGTGCCAGCAGCTCAGCGACTAGCGGGTCTTTCTACGAGCAGTACTTC. It yields the protein CASSSATSGSFYEQYF.

V is TRBV6-2 or TRBV6-3 and J is TRBJ1-5; no clear D gene. V was cut by 5 bases and J by 3 bases, with 17 bases left in between. Germline lookup yields CDR1 MNHEY and CDR2 SVGEGT. The CDR3 length is 16 residues. This CDR3 is CASSIYSGSLNQPQHF. The CDR3, as DNA: TGTGCCAGCAGTATTTATAGTGGATCCCTCAATCAGCCCCAGCATTTT.

This clonotype has ten or more counts. The V call is TRBV9, the J call TRBJ1-1; D gene unclear. Trimming pared 3 bases from V and 4 bases from J, leaving 7 bases between. CDR1 and CDR2 (germline): SGDLS, YYNGEE. The CDR3 sequence is 12 residues long. CDR3 sequence reads: CASSASTTEAFF. The CDR3 nucleotides are TGTGCCAGCAGCGCGAGCACCACTGAAGCTTTCTTT.

This clonotype was seen ten or more times. The chain is built from TRBV3-1 and TRBJ1-2; D is undetermined. Germline values: CDR1 LGHDT, CDR2 YNNKEL (reference sequence). This CDR3 contains 12 residues. Trimming removed 5 bases from V and 10 bases from J, with 14 bases in between. CDR3 bases: TGTGCCAGCAGCAGAAGAAGAGCTGACTACACCTTC. It translates to CASSRRRADYTF.

This clonotype was recorded many times. The chain uses TRBV7-9 and TRBJ1-4; perhaps TRBD1 as D (5 bases). Germline V gene sequence: CDR1 SEHNR, CDR2 FQNEAQ (reference sequence). V was cut by 5 bases and J by 7 bases, with 17 bases left in between. This CDR3 comprises 15 residues. The DNA of the CDR3 is TGTGCCAGCAGCCCCTCGACAGCTTCGGGTGAAAAACTGTTTTTT. It codes for CASSPSTASGEKLFF.

This clonotype was observed many times. The V call is TRBV20-1, the J call TRBJ2-7; 8 bases align to TRBD2. Germline V CDR1 and CDR2: DFQATT, SNEGSKA (reference sequence). This CDR3 spans 15 amino acids. The trim removed 0 bases at V and 4 bases at J, leaving 8 bases unmatched. The CDR3 spells CSAREYRSGSYEQYF. The DNA of the CDR3 is TGCAGTGCTAGAGAGTACCGGAGCGGGAGTTACGAGCAGTACTTC.

The chain is built from TRBV5-1 and TRBJ1-2; possible D gene TRBD1, 6 bases. Trimming shortened V by 3 bases and J by 7 bases, and 13 bases separated the two germline ends. This CDR3 is built from 13 residues. The germline V gene encodes CDR1 SGHRS and CDR2 YFSETQ. The CDR3: CASSSDSHSGYTF. In nucleotides, the CDR3 is TGCGCCAGCAGCTCGGACAGCCATAGTGGCTACACCTTC.

This clonotype was seen a single time. A much larger clone sits a single nucleotide away, making a read error possible. J is TRBJ2-5 and V is TRBV6-2 or TRBV6-3; possibly TRBD2 for D (6 bases). The CDR3 length is 12 residues. Germline V gene lookup returns CDR1 MNHEY and CDR2 SVGEGT. CDR3 residues: CASSKPRETRYF. The CDR3 DNA sequence: TGTGCCAGCAGTAAACCCCGGGAGACCCGGTACTTC.

This clonotype was seen more than once but under ten times. The chain has TRBV7-9 and TRBJ2-1; TRBD2 matches 7 bases. This CDR3 has 18 residues. The trim removed 5 bases at V and 0 bases at J, leaving 13 bases unmatched. CDR1 and CDR2 (germline): SEHNR, FQNEAQ (reference sequence). The CDR3 loop is CASSPSGAGLSSYNEQFF. The CDR3 DNA is TGTGCCAGCAGCCCCTCGGGAGCGGGGCTGAGCTCCTACAATGAGCAGTTCTTC.

In its sample, this clonotype was seen a few times. The rearrangement links TRBV20-1 to TRBJ1-5; no reliable D call. The CDR3 length is 13 residues. Trimming pared 6 bases from V and 5 bases from J, leaving 14 bases between. Germline CDR1 DFQATT, CDR2 SNEGSKA (reference sequence). The CDR3: CSARSTDYQPQHF. In DNA, the CDR3 is TGCAGTGCGCGAAGTACGGATTATCAGCCCCAGCATTTT.

V is TRBV12-3 or TRBV12-4 and J is TRBJ2-3, with 7 bases matching TRBD1. This CDR3 contains 11 residues. Unmatched junction bases numbered 9, after V lost 6 bases and J lost 15 bases. CDR3 in amino acids: CASSRGQESYF. In DNA, the CDR3 is TGTGCCAGCAGCCGCGGACAGGAAAGTTATTTT.

In this sample, this clonotype turned up many times. This rearrangement joins TRBV18 to TRBJ2-3; D not certain. Germline loops: CDR1 KGHSH, CDR2 LQKENI. The CDR3 is 14 residues long. Trimming shortened V by 2 bases and J by 2 bases, and 8 bases separated the two germline ends. In DNA, the CDR3 is TGTGCCAGCTCACCAGTAGGGATCACAGATACGCAGTATTTT. The encoded protein is CASSPVGITDTQYF.

This clonotype was picked up many times. The chain combines TRBV25-1 with TRBJ1-6, with D maybe TRBD1 (5 bases). The CDR3 runs to 15 residues. V was clipped by 3 bases and J by 7 bases, with 13 bases between them. Germline V gives CDR1 MGHDK, CDR2 SYGVNS. The CDR3: CASSDYEGRNSPLHF. The DNA of the CDR3 is TGTGCCAGCAGTGATTATGAGGGGCGGAATTCACCCCTCCACTTT. The full variable domain, in which reference TRBV25-1 and TRBJ1-6 provide the parts outside the CDR3, is EADIYQTPRYLVIGTGKKITLECSQTMGHDKMYWYQQDPGMELHLIHYSYGVNSTEKGDLSSESTVSRIRTEHFPLTLESARPSHTSQYLCASSDYEGRNSPLHFGNGTRLTVT.

As for this clonotype: A much larger clonotype is one base distant, so this may be a read error. This chain connects TRBV30 to TRBJ2-3; 8 bases fit TRBD1. V gave up 1 base and J gave up 0 bases; unmatched junction bases: 12. The germline CDR1 and CDR2 sequences are GTSNPN and SVGIG (reference sequence). CDR3 size: 18 residues. For the CDR3, the DNA is TGTGCCTGGAGTGAGGGACAGGAGAAACTGACTAGCACAGATACGCAGTATTTT. It is translated as CAWSEGQEKLTSTDTQYF.

The table lists this clonotype with many counts. The rearrangement joins TRBV15 to TRBJ2-1, with 10 bases that match TRBD2. The V segment lost 4 bases and the J segment 2 bases; nucleotides outside the gene matches: 8. The CDR3 totals 17 residues. CDR1 and CDR2 from the germline V gene are LNHNV and YYDKDF (reference sequence). This CDR3 is CATSIPYLAGAYNEQFF. The DNA for the CDR3 is TGTGCCACCAGCATCCCCTACCTAGCGGGAGCCTACAATGAGCAGTTCTTC.

This clonotype was counted many times. J is TRBJ1-5 and V is TRBV20-1; D remains unclear. V was clipped by 2 bases and J by 2 bases, with 10 bases between them. Germline V gives CDR1 DFQATT, CDR2 SNEGSKA (reference sequence). The CDR3 is 14 residues long. This chain's CDR3 is CSARPPKGNQPQHF. The CDR3 DNA is TGCAGTGCTAGACCCCCTAAGGGCAATCAGCCCCAGCATTTT.

The table lists this clonotype with many counts. The genes are TRBV29-1 and TRBJ2-1, with TRBD2 matching 9 bases. In germline, CDR1 is SQVTM, CDR2 ANQGSEA. The length of the CDR3 is 13 residues. The CDR3: CGGGVKPQNQQFF. DNA for the CDR3: TGCGGCGGGGGGGTCAAACCCCAGAATCAGCAGTTCTTC.

This clonotype was seen repeatedly, ten times or more. This sequence joins TRBV9 and TRBJ1-1, with D hard to call. The V gene's germline CDR1 is SGDLS and CDR2 YYNGEE. Trimming left V 1 base short and J 2 bases short, with 12 bases between. The CDR3 sequence is 15 residues long. The CDR3 loop is CASSVKGSRNTEAFF. DNA of the CDR3: TGTGCCAGCAGCGTAAAGGGATCACGTAACACTGAAGCTTTCTTT.

This clonotype was seen many times. V gene TRBV12-3 or TRBV12-4 combines with J gene TRBJ1-5; D not certain. The CDR3 covers 13 residues. The V and J ends lost 1 base and 4 bases respectively, with 5 bases between them. The DNA of the CDR3 is TGTGCCAGCAGTTTAGGGAAGAATCAGCCCCAGCATTTT. This encodes CASSLGKNQPQHF.